These T cell receptor beta chains were read from a single sample in a study of vaccination and CD4 T cells after COVID-19. For these TCRs, the target antigens are not known. TCRdb analysed the PCR reads with MiXCR anew, one entry per CDR3 protein. The table includes around 20,000 distinct CDR3 sequences, roughly 45% detected once. Sequencing was done on a sample of CD4+ T cells from blood, cultured in vitro. Source of these receptors: a human donor who had recovered from COVID-19. Each CDR3 is given with its conserved first and last residue. Fields, in order: J gene, V gene, D gene, clone size, CDR3 protein, CDR3 DNA. D genes are given only for firm matches. Clone sizes are given selectively: once, few, many, or a class where the clone is expanded.

TRBJ1-2,TRBV5-1,NA,NA,CASSSRGLDYGYTF,TGCGCCAGCAGCTCCCGGGGGTTGGACTATGGCTACACCTTC
TRBJ1-4,TRBV20-1,TRBD1,NA,CSARDLTGAGEKLFF,TGCAGTGCTAGAGATTTGACAGGGGCCGGCGAAAAACTGTTTTTT
TRBJ2-3,TRBV19,TRBD1,NA,CASSNLGQEDTQYF,TGTGCCAGTAGTAACCTTGGACAGGAAGATACGCAGTATTTT
TRBJ1-5,TRBV19,TRBD1,few,CASSPGTGRSNQPQHF,TGTGCCAGTAGTCCAGGGACAGGCCGGAGCAATCAGCCCCAGCATTTT
TRBJ2-3,TRBV27,TRBD1,few,CASSVDRVTADTQYF,TGTGCCAGCAGTGTCGACAGGGTAACCGCAGATACGCAGTATTTT
TRBJ1-6,TRBV29-1,TRBD1,NA,CSVRTGTNSPLHF,TGCAGCGTCCGGACAGGAACCAATTCACCCCTCCACTTT
TRBJ1-5,TRBV20-1,TRBD1,NA,CSARAGTGANQPQHF,TGCAGTGCTAGAGCCGGGACAGGGGCCAATCAGCCCCAGCATTTT
TRBJ1-2,TRBV6-1,TRBD1,NA,CASRRTGGGYTF,TGTGCCAGCAGACGGACAGGCGGCGGCTACACCTTC
TRBJ1-1,TRBV2,NA,NA,CASSYKGGTEAFF,TGTGCCAGCAGTTACAAGGGCGGCACTGAAGCTTTCTTT
TRBJ1-5,TRBV7-3,NA,few,CASSRDTDQPQHF,TGTGCCAGCAGCCGGGACACGGATCAGCCCCAGCATTTT
TRBJ1-5,TRBV20-1,TRBD1,NA,CSASGTGYSNQPQHF,TGCAGTGCTAGTGGGACAGGGTATAGCAATCAGCCCCAGCATTTT
TRBJ1-1,TRBV19,TRBD1,NA,CASSLRRQGNTFF,TGTGCCAGTAGTCTACGAAGACAGGGGAATACTTTCTTT
TRBJ2-7,TRBV11-3,NA,NA,CASKNRATYEQYF,TGTGCCAGCAAGAACCGGGCGACCTACGAGCAGTACTTC
TRBJ1-6,TRBV5-1,NA,NA,CASSFGQNSPLHF,TGCGCCAGCAGCTTCGGACAAAATTCACCCCTCCACTTT
TRBJ2-2,TRBV2,TRBD1,few,CASSELLGQGASGELFF,TGTGCCAGCAGTGAACTGTTGGGACAGGGGGCATCCGGGGAGCTGTTTTTT
TRBJ1-2,TRBV29-1,TRBD1,NA,CSVSVGGLWGTGKGYTF,TGCAGCGTTTCTGTTGGAGGCTTGTGGGGGACAGGGAAAGGCTACACCTTC
TRBJ1-2,TRBV21-1,NA,few,CASSKVGGGYTF,TGTGCCAGCAGCAAAGTTGGGGGAGGCTACACCTTC
TRBJ2-1,TRBV10-3,TRBD2,once,CAISDRASGETYNEQFF,TGTGCCATCAGTGACCGGGCTAGCGGGGAAACCTACAATGAGCAGTTCTTC
TRBJ1-2,TRBV6-1,NA,few,CASSRRGFGYTF,TGTGCCAGCAGTCGTCGTGGGTTTGGCTACACCTTC
TRBJ1-2,TRBV5-6,TRBD1,NA,CASSRDSAYGYTF,TGTGCCAGCAGCCGGGACAGCGCCTATGGCTACACCTTC
TRBJ2-1,TRBV7-9,NA,NA,CASSPQGQPGHRQFF,TGTGCCAGCAGCCCGCAGGGACAACCGGGACACCGACAGTTCTTC
TRBJ2-4,TRBV20-1,TRBD2,NA,CSARDMGLANIQYF,TGCAGTGCTAGAGATATGGGACTAGCTAACATTCAGTACTTC
TRBJ1-4,TRBV6-2/TRBV6-3,TRBD1,few,CATRQGANEKLFF,TGTGCCACGCGACAGGGTGCTAATGAAAAACTGTTTTTT
TRBJ1-5,TRBV20-1,TRBD1,NA,CSARDPQGAVQPQHF,TGCAGTGCTAGAGATCCGCAGGGGGCCGTTCAGCCCCAGCATTTT
TRBJ2-3,TRBV25-1,NA,NA,CASSAYTDTQYF,TGTGCCAGCAGTGCCTATACAGATACGCAGTATTTT
TRBJ2-7,TRBV4-3,NA,NA,CASSQVAGSAYEQYF,TGCGCCAGCAGCCAAGTAGCAGGGTCCGCCTACGAGCAGTACTTC
TRBJ1-6,TRBV6-4,NA,NA,CASRQDSNSYNSPLHF,TGTGCCAGCAGACAGGACAGTAACTCCTATAATTCACCCCTCCACTTT
TRBJ2-7,TRBV5-1,NA,NA,CATPAGGDKKESNEQYF,TGCGCTACCCCAGCCGGAGGGGATAAGAAGGAAAGCAACGAGCAGTACTTC
TRBJ2-2,TRBV5-1,NA,few,CASSLEGRDTGELFF,TGCGCCAGCAGCTTGGAGGGCAGGGACACCGGGGAGCTGTTTTTT
TRBJ1-2,TRBV29-1,NA,NA,CSVGEPPDYTF,TGCAGCGTTGGAGAGCCCCCTGACTACACCTTC
TRBJ2-5,TRBV2,TRBD2,few,CASRPAGEETQYF,TGTGCCAGCAGGCCAGCGGGAGAAGAGACCCAGTACTTC
TRBJ2-1,TRBV14,NA,few,CASSQVGPRAFF,TGTGCCAGCAGCCAAGTTGGGCCTAGGGCGTTCTTC
TRBJ1-6,TRBV7-2,TRBD1,few,CASSPQGASNSPLHF,TGTGCCAGCAGCCCACAGGGGGCAAGTAATTCACCCCTCCACTTT
TRBJ1-1,TRBV24-1,NA,few,CATSDARGMNTEAFF,TGTGCCACCAGTGATGCCCGGGGGATGAACACTGAAGCTTTCTTT
TRBJ1-2,TRBV12-3/TRBV12-4,NA,NA,CASSLSDSHYGYTF,TGTGCCAGCAGTTTATCGGACAGCCACTATGGCTACACCTTC
TRBJ2-7,TRBV20-1,NA,NA,CSARRAEVYEQYF,TGCAGTGCTAGGAGGGCCGAAGTCTACGAGCAGTACTTC
TRBJ2-7,TRBV2,NA,NA,CASRGTSYEQYF,TGTGCCAGCCGAGGGACCTCCTACGAGCAGTACTTC
TRBJ2-7,TRBV21-1,NA,NA,CASSYRDSSYEQYF,TGTGCCAGCAGCTACCGGGACAGCTCCTACGAGCAGTACTTC
TRBJ2-2,TRBV3-1,NA,NA,CASSQEGTGRELFF,TGTGCCAGCAGCCAAGAGGGCACAGGCCGGGAGCTGTTTTTT
TRBJ2-2,TRBV20-1,TRBD2,NA,CSASSGGTGELFF,TGCAGTGCCTCATCGGGGGGAACCGGGGAGCTGTTTTTT
TRBJ2-5,TRBV7-2,TRBD2,NA,CASSSPGTSVLETQYF,TGTGCCAGCAGCTCACCCGGGACTAGCGTGCTGGAGACCCAGTACTTC
TRBJ2-7,TRBV12-3/TRBV12-4,NA,NA,CASTRGLVEDEQYF,TGTGCCAGCACCAGGGGACTGGTGGAGGACGAGCAGTACTTC
TRBJ2-2,TRBV3-1,TRBD2,NA,CASSRRGVGELFF,TGTGCCAGCAGCCGTCGGGGGGTCGGGGAGCTGTTTTTT
TRBJ2-7,TRBV20-1,TRBD2,once,CSASVVGTSRTYEQYF,TGCAGTGCTAGCGTCGTCGGGACTAGCCGAACCTACGAGCAGTACTTC
TRBJ2-3,TRBV7-4,NA,NA,CASSERRLCTDTQYF,TGTGCCAGCAGCGAAAGGAGGCTTTGCACAGATACGCAGTATTTT
TRBJ1-5,TRBV28,TRBD1,NA,CASSSAGWGQGKQPQHF,TGTGCCAGCAGTTCCGCGGGTTGGGGACAGGGGAAGCAGCCCCAGCATTTT
TRBJ1-2,TRBV5-1,TRBD1,NA,CASSKNFPGQGTTYGYTF,TGCGCCAGCAGCAAAAACTTCCCGGGACAGGGTACGACCTATGGCTACACCTTC
TRBJ2-1,TRBV19,NA,NA,CASSTLSVGEQFF,TGTGCCAGTAGTACCTTGAGCGTCGGTGAGCAGTTCTTC
TRBJ2-5,TRBV27,NA,few,CASSVRQEYQETQYF,TGTGCCAGCAGTGTCCGACAGGAGTACCAAGAGACCCAGTACTTC
TRBJ1-6,TRBV20-1,TRBD1,few,CSARDLGQVPSPLHF,TGCAGTGCTAGAGATCTTGGACAGGTCCCATCACCCCTCCACTTT
TRBJ2-1,TRBV11-2,TRBD2,NA,CASSLRGLAGDIYNEQFF,TGTGCCAGCAGCTTACGGGGACTAGCGGGAGATATTTACAATGAGCAGTTCTTC
TRBJ1-2,TRBV24-1,NA,few,CATSDSGDGGLYGYTF,TGTGCCACCAGTGATTCAGGTGACGGAGGGCTTTATGGCTACACCTTC
TRBJ2-3,TRBV6-5,TRBD2,few,CASSSPRVAGATDTQYF,TGTGCCAGCAGTTCACCCAGGGTAGCGGGAGCGACAGATACGCAGTATTTT
TRBJ2-3,TRBV20-1,TRBD2,NA,CSAGSGLAGGTGFRTDTQYF,TGCAGTGCAGGGTCCGGACTAGCGGGAGGCACGGGGTTTCGCACAGATACGCAGTATTTT
TRBJ1-6,TRBV7-2,TRBD1,NA,CASSLQGADSPLHF,TGTGCCAGCAGCTTACAGGGGGCAGATTCACCCCTCCACTTT
TRBJ1-4,TRBV2,TRBD1,NA,CASSPGQGQTNEKLFF,TGTGCCAGCAGTCCGGGACAGGGTCAAACTAATGAAAAACTGTTTTTT
TRBJ1-3,TRBV20-1,NA,few,CSAHGRGNTGNTIYF,TGCAGTGCTCATGGGAGAGGGAATACGGGAAACACCATATATTTT
TRBJ2-7,TRBV11-2,TRBD1,few,CASSIPGQGYEQYF,TGTGCCAGCAGCATACCGGGACAGGGGTACGAGCAGTACTTC
TRBJ2-7,TRBV24-1,TRBD1,NA,CATSATGTERDEQYF,TGTGCCACCAGTGCCACCGGGACAGAGAGGGACGAGCAGTACTTC
TRBJ1-2,TRBV7-9,NA,NA,CASSQGTLRRINYGYTF,TGTGCCAGCAGCCAAGGTACTCTCAGGAGAATAAACTATGGCTACACCTTC